The next 20 T cell receptor beta chains were all read from a single sample in a study of control samples from healthy donors and cancer patients. The data were produced by immunoSEQ multiplex PCR, yet TCRdb's version contains in-frame clones alone and is incomplete. The data show about 170,000 clones, 90% to 95% seen once. The sequenced material came from blood. Receptors were obtained from a woman in her 30s in good health.

The chain is built from TRBV18 and TRBJ1-4; no definite D call. Germline CDR1 reads KGHSH; CDR2 reads LQKENI. CDR3 length equals 14 residues. The V end lost 3 bases, the J end lost 7 bases, and 12 bases lay between the germline ends. The CDR3 DNA sequence: TGTGCCAGCTCACCCATGGTCCGAGGTGAAAAACTGTTTTTT. Protein product: CASSPMVRGEKLFF.

The rearrangement joins TRBV12-3 or TRBV12-4 to TRBJ1-2; TRBD1 matches 7 bases. The CDR3 is made up of 12 amino acids. V gave up 7 bases and J gave up 4 bases; unmatched junction bases: 3. CDR3 nucleotides: TGTGCCAGCACCCGGACAGGCTATGGCTACACCTTC. It specifies CASTRTGYGYTF.

The chain employs TRBV18 and TRBJ1-1; TRBD1 might be the D (6 bases). The V and J ends lost 3 bases and 4 bases respectively, with 12 bases between them. Germline CDR1 and CDR2: KGHSH and LQKENI. This CDR3 region has 14 residues. CDR3 sequence reads: CASSPRGVGTEAFF. As DNA, the CDR3 is TGTGCCAGCTCACCCAGGGGAGTGGGCACTGAAGCTTTCTTT.

This rearrangement joins TRBV12-3 or TRBV12-4 to TRBJ2-1, with D tentatively TRBD2 (6 bases). There are 13 residues in the CDR3. V dropped 3 bases and J dropped 4 bases, with 7 bases sitting between them. This CDR3 reads CASSFGGYNEQFF. As DNA, the CDR3 is TGTGCCAGCAGTTTCGGGGGATACAATGAGCAGTTCTTC.

The chain is built from TRBV6-4 and TRBJ2-3; 9 bases line up with TRBD2. This CDR3 is built from 16 residues. The germline V gene encodes CDR1 MRHNA and CDR2 SNTAGT. After removal of 3 bases from V and 3 bases from J, the junction contained 7 bases not matched to a gene. The CDR3 nucleotides read TGTGCCAGCAGTGAGGGTGCGGGGGGGCGAACAGATACGCAGTATTTT. Its translation is CASSEGAGGRTDTQYF.

This chain uses TRBV25-1 with TRBJ2-7, with TRBD1 identical over 7 bases. CDR3 length equals 13 residues. With 8 bases clipped from V and 1 base from J, the junction kept 5 bases outside the gene matches. The germline V gene has CDR1 MGHDK and CDR2 SYGVNS. CDR3 DNA sequence: TGTGCCAGCTCCCAGACAGGGTCCTACGAGCAGTACTTC. It is translated as CASSQTGSYEQYF.

A note on this clone: Other DNA sequences within the sample encode an identical CDR3. The J gene is TRBJ1-1, the V gene TRBV9; no reliable D call. Germline V gene data show CDR1 as SGDLS and CDR2 as YYNGEE. Trimming pared 0 bases from V and 4 bases from J, leaving 7 bases between. The length of the CDR3 is 13 residues. The chain's CDR3 is CASSVVGSTEAFF. Here the CDR3 DNA reads TGTGCCAGCAGCGTAGTGGGGAGCACTGAAGCTTTCTTT.

J is TRBJ2-1 and V is TRBV11-3, with 11 nucleotides matching TRBD2. V trimming: 2 bases; J trimming: 2 bases; junction bases outside the gene matches: 2. The CDR3 is made up of 16 amino acids. Germline V gene data show CDR1 as SGHNT and CDR2 as YENEEA. CDR3 sequence reads: CASSLSSGGAYNEQFF. Written as DNA, the CDR3 is TGTGCCAGCAGCTTAAGTAGCGGGGGGGCCTACAATGAGCAGTTCTTC.

A single count supports this clone. V and J are TRBV30 and TRBJ1-6, with 8 bases identical to TRBD1. J gave up 9 bases and V 3 bases, and 10 bases lay outside the gene matches. The CDR3 consists of 15 residues. The V gene's germline CDR1 is GTSNPN and CDR2 SVGIG (reference sequence). The CDR3 nucleotides read TGTGCCTGGAGGAGGTTGGCAGGGGGCGGTTCACCCCTCCACTTT. Translation: CAWRRLAGGGSPLHF.

The V gene is TRBV4-3, the J gene TRBJ1-5; D not resolved. V lost 1 base and J lost 3, with 7 bases in between. Germline values: CDR1 LGHNA, CDR2 YSLEER. The CDR3 length is 14 residues. CDR3 sequence (DNA): TGCGCCAGCAGCCAAGGACCCTTCAATCAGCCCCAGCATTTT. Amino acids: CASSQGPFNQPQHF.

The V call is TRBV5-1, the J call TRBJ2-3; 7 bases are shared with TRBD2. V lost 4 bases to trimming and J lost 4 bases; unmatched junction nucleotides: 6. Germline lookup yields CDR1 SGHRS and CDR2 YFSETQ. This CDR3 has 14 residues. CDR3 sequence: CASSTQRGSDTQYF. For the CDR3, the DNA is TGCGCCAGCAGCACCCAGCGGGGATCAGATACGCAGTATTTT.

This clone was picked up a small number of times. This chain connects TRBV6-4 to TRBJ2-1; 9 bases agree with TRBD2. Trimming cost V 3 bases and J 8 bases; bases outside gene matches: 8. CDR3 length: 15 residues. Germline loops: CDR1 MRHNA, CDR2 SNTAGT. CDR3 sequence (DNA): TGTGCCAGCAGTGAACTGGGTAGCGGGAGTGATGAGCAGTTCTTC. Translation: CASSELGSGSDEQFF.

The chain employs TRBV6-5 and TRBJ2-7; 8 bases align to TRBD1. This CDR3 contains 15 residues. V lost 6 bases, J lost 2 bases, and 9 bases stayed unmatched. CDR1 is MNHEY and CDR2 is SVGAGI in the germline V gene. The CDR3, as DNA: TGTGCCAGCAGACCCCAGGGGGCCCGTACCTACGAGCAGTACTTC. Translating it yields CASRPQGARTYEQYF.

V and J are TRBV6-4 and TRBJ1-6; TRBD1 matches at 11 bases. Germline assignment: CDR1 MRHNA and CDR2 SNTAGT. With 2 bases clipped from V and 6 bases from J, the junction kept 0 bases outside the gene matches. CDR3 size: 15 residues. CDR3 in DNA: TGTGCCAGCAGTGACGGGACAGGGGGTAATTCACCCCTCCACTTT. Amino acids: CASSDGTGGNSPLHF.

The chain couples TRBV9 to TRBJ2-2, with TRBD1 matching over 11 bases. Trimming cost V 3 bases and J 5 bases; bases outside gene matches: 6. CDR3 length: 16 amino acids. CDR1 SGDLS and CDR2 YYNGEE come from the germline V gene. The CDR3 reads CASSALGTGGTGELFF. The CDR3 region has the DNA TGTGCCAGCAGCGCACTAGGGACAGGGGGGACCGGGGAGCTGTTTTTT.

The V gene is TRBV6-5, the J gene TRBJ2-1; the match to TRBD2 covers 11 bases. Germline assignment: CDR1 MNHEY and CDR2 SVGAGI. The CDR3 totals 15 residues. Trimming took 5 bases from V and 4 from J; bases not matched to a gene: 4. The CDR3: CASSPTSGTYNEQFF. CDR3 sequence (DNA): TGTGCCAGCAGTCCGACTAGCGGGACGTACAATGAGCAGTTCTTC.

This chain uses TRBV10-3 with TRBJ2-2, with TRBD1 matching 9 bases. The trim removed 6 bases at V and 2 bases at J, leaving 4 bases unmatched. CDR3 size: 15 residues. Germline values: CDR1 ENHRY, CDR2 SYGVKD. CDR3 in amino acids: CAISKGQGNTGELFF. As DNA, the CDR3 is TGTGCCATCAGCAAGGGACAGGGCAACACCGGGGAGCTGTTTTTT.

The chain recombines TRBV20-1 with TRBJ2-5; D call uncertain. Germline V gives CDR1 DFQATT, CDR2 SNEGSKA (reference sequence). The CDR3 runs to 11 residues. Between the trimmed V and J ends, which lost 3 bases and 2 bases, there was a span of 4 bases. The CDR3 reads CSARQQETQYF. CDR3 nucleotide sequence: TGCAGTGCTAGGCAGCAAGAGACCCAGTACTTC.

With respect to this clone: The same CDR3 can be traced to other DNA sequences in this sample. The chain joins TRBV28 to TRBJ2-1; 10 bases fit TRBD1. Germline CDR1 is MDHEN and CDR2 is SYDVKM. Trimming took 3 bases from V and 7 from J; bases not matched to a gene: 0. This CDR3 has 13 amino acids. Here the CDR3 reads CASSLGQGNEQFF. CDR3 bases: TGTGCCAGCAGTTTGGGACAGGGGAATGAGCAGTTCTTC.

This clone was seen only once. The CDR3 loop reads CASSLSGANEQFF. CDR3 nucleotide sequence: TGCGCCAGCAGCCTAAGTGGGGCCAATGAGCAGTTCTTC. The rearrangement joins TRBV4-3 to TRBJ2-1, with D possibly matching TRBD1 (5 bases). V was clipped by 4 bases and J by 6 bases, with 10 bases between them. Germline-derived CDR1 and CDR2 are LGHNA and YSLEER. The CDR3 runs 13 residues.